Below are 20 T cell receptor beta chains sequenced from a single sample in a study of beta chain features in type 1 diabetes. Study-wide results and caveats: There was a moderate but significant shortening of TCRB CDR3s in all four CD4+ subsets of Type 1 diabetes patients.

These receptors have no identified antigens. The isolated RNA, all of it, was reverse transcribed, so expressed TCRB transcripts were what got sequenced. Repertoires were generated with immunoSEQ multiplex PCR, while TCRdb's copy carries only in-frame clones and drops some. The data contain about 53,000 clones, 60% to 70% of them seen just once; the ten biggest clones take up 0.25% to 0.35%. Sequencing was performed on stem cell memory CD4+ T cells from blood. The receptors were gathered from a woman aged 25 to 45 with type 1 diabetes.

The V gene is TRBV11-2, the J gene TRBJ2-3; TRBD2 agrees at 16 bases. The CDR3 runs to 17 residues. Germline CDR1 and CDR2: SGHAT and FQNNGV. V lost 4 bases, J lost 9 bases, and 10 bases stayed unmatched. The CDR3 sequence is CASSSTPGLAGGKTQYF. CDR3 nucleotides: TGTGCCAGCAGCTCCACCCCGGGACTAGCGGGGGGGAAAACGCAGTATTTT.

The CDR3 spells CASSQGLAGVNEQFF. CDR3 nucleotide sequence: TGCGCCAGCAGCCAGGGACTAGCGGGTGTCAATGAGCAGTTCTTC. The J gene is TRBJ2-1, the V gene TRBV4-1; 12 nucleotides match TRBD2. This CDR3 is built from 15 residues. The V and J ends lost 3 bases and 6 bases, in that order; junction bases with no gene match: 3. Germline loops: CDR1 MGHRA, CDR2 YSYEKL.

CDR3 in DNA: TGTGCCGGCGGGGACGGGAGGTGGAAGACCCAGTACTTC. Protein: CAGGDGRWKTQYF. The chain is built from TRBV28 and TRBJ2-5; TRBD2 aligns across 7 bases. The length of the CDR3 is 13 residues. Per germline, CDR1 MDHEN and CDR2 SYDVKM. J lost 6 bases, V lost 11 bases, and 12 bases had no gene match.

This chain links TRBV2 with TRBJ2-7; the D is unclear. Germline CDR1 is SNHLY and CDR2 is FYNNEI. Trimming cost V 7 bases and J 3 bases, with 7 bases left between them. CDR3 length equals 11 residues. CDR3 sequence reads: CASIYFYEQYF. DNA for the CDR3: TGTGCCAGCATCTACTTCTACGAGCAGTACTTC.

The V gene is TRBV28, the J gene TRBJ2-7; 9 nucleotides agree with TRBD2. This CDR3 is 15 amino acids long. The junction had 3 bases not matched to a gene; V was cut back by 3 bases and J by 0 bases. CDR1 and CDR2 (germline): MDHEN, SYDVKM. This CDR3 is CASSFSGRSSYEQYF. The CDR3 DNA follows: TGTGCCAGCAGTTTCAGCGGGAGGTCCTCCTACGAGCAGTACTTC. The variable domain in full, with the rest retrieved from reference TRBV28 and TRBJ2-7, is DVKVTQSSRYLVKRTGEKVFLECVQDMDHENMFWYRQDPGLGLRLIYFSYDVKMKEKGDIPEGYSVSREKKERFSLILESASTNQTSMYLCASSFSGRSSYEQYFGPGTRLTVT.

This chain links TRBV5-1 with TRBJ2-2; D is possibly TRBD1 (6 bases). V shed 4 bases and J shed 5 bases, with 9 bases lying between them. This CDR3 has 13 amino acids. CDR1 is SGHRS and CDR2 is YFSETQ in the germline V gene. The CDR3: CASSPGVTGELFF. DNA for the CDR3: TGCGCCAGCAGCCCAGGGGTTACCGGGGAGCTGTTTTTT.

The chain employs TRBV11-3 and TRBJ2-7; 7 bases are a match to TRBD1. With 10 bases clipped from V and 5 bases from J, the junction kept 11 bases outside the gene matches. From germline, CDR1 is SGHNT and CDR2 YENEEA. The CDR3 totals 13 residues. The CDR3 is CATGNDRAHEQYF. In nucleotides, the CDR3 is TGTGCCACCGGAAACGACAGGGCCCACGAGCAGTACTTC.

The rearrangement uses TRBV6-1 and TRBJ1-2, with 7 bases aligning to TRBD1. Losses at the gene ends were 0 bases for V and 4 bases for J; bases not matched to a gene: 8. This CDR3 region has 16 residues. Per germline, CDR1 MNHNS and CDR2 SASEGT. CDR3 sequence: CASSEAGYRGIYGYTF. The CDR3 DNA reads as TGTGCCAGCAGTGAAGCGGGTTACAGGGGCATCTATGGCTACACCTTC.

The rearrangement links TRBV5-1 to TRBJ2-3; 16 bases are a match to TRBD2. Unmatched junction bases numbered 6, after V lost 3 bases and J lost 5 bases. Germline CDR1 SGHRS, CDR2 YFSETQ. The CDR3 contains 17 residues. In DNA form, the CDR3 reads TGCGCCAGCAGCTCCGGGACTAGCGGGAGGGCCCAAGATACGCAGTATTTT. Its translation: CASSSGTSGRAQDTQYF.

In its sample, this clone was seen a few times. The chain joins TRBV2 to TRBJ1-2, with D perhaps matching TRBD1 (5 bases). Germline V gene data show CDR1 as SNHLY and CDR2 as FYNNEI. Trimming pared 5 bases from V and 4 bases from J, leaving 17 bases between. CDR3 size: 15 residues. The CDR3, as DNA: TGTGCCAGCAGTATCCGACAGTTCCTGTTCTATGGCTACACCTTC. It is translated as CASSIRQFLFYGYTF.

The V and J genes are TRBV15 and TRBJ2-3, with a weak D call TRBD1 (6 bases). Germline assignment: CDR1 LNHNV and CDR2 YYDKDF (reference sequence). This CDR3 contains 13 residues. V dropped 3 bases and J dropped 5 bases, with 9 bases sitting between them. The CDR3 DNA reads TGTGCCACCAGCAGGGAACAGGGAGATACGCAGTATTTT. It translates to CATSREQGDTQYF.

J is TRBJ1-5 and V is TRBV15; the D gene is possibly TRBD1 (5 bases). Germline values: CDR1 LNHNV, CDR2 YYDKDF (reference sequence). The V and J ends lost 9 bases and 4 bases respectively, with 22 bases between them. There are 16 residues in the CDR3. CDR3 coding DNA: TGTGCCACAGCTAGCGTCCAGGGTACTGGGAATCAGCCCCAGCATTTT. This translates into CATASVQGTGNQPQHF. Looking up the rest from reference TRBV15 and TRBJ1-5 gives the full variable domain: DAMVIQNPRYQVTQFGKPVTLSCSQTLNHNVMYWYQQKSSQAPKLLFHYYDKDFNNEADTPDNFQSRRPNTSFCFLDIRSPGLGDTAMYLCATASVQGTGNQPQHFGDGTRLSIL.

The CDR3 nucleotides read TGTGCCAGCAGCTCTCAGACAGCAACCTACGAGCAGTACTTC. It translates to CASSSQTATYEQYF. The chain couples TRBV5-4 to TRBJ2-7; tentative D call: TRBD1 (5 bases). The CDR3 loop spans 14 amino acids. With 3 bases removed from V and 2 bases from J, the gap between germline ends came to 12 bases. The germline V gene has CDR1 SGHNT and CDR2 YYREEE (reference sequence).

This sequence joins TRBV7-9 and TRBJ2-3, with 13 positions matching TRBD2. The germline CDR1 and CDR2 sequences are SEHNR and FQNEAQ (reference sequence). The V segment lost 6 bases and the J segment 3 bases; nucleotides outside the gene matches: 6. The CDR3 spans 16 residues. The CDR3 DNA is TGTGCCAGCAGACGGACTAGCGGGAGTGTTACAGATACGCAGTATTTT. It encodes CASRRTSGSVTDTQYF.

The rearrangement joins TRBV5-4 to TRBJ1-5; D perhaps matches TRBD1 (6 bases). V lost 0 bases, J lost 5 bases, and 12 bases lay in between. The CDR3 is 15 amino acids. Looked up from germline, CDR1 is SGHNT and CDR2 is YYREEE (reference sequence). Here the CDR3 DNA reads TGTGCCAGCAGCTTGGACAGGGCGACTGATCAGCCCCAGCATTTT. It translates to CASSLDRATDQPQHF. Based on the CDR3 plus reference TRBV5-4 and TRBJ1-5, the full variable domain is ETGVTQSPTHLIKTRGQQVTLRCSSQSGHNTVSWYQQALGQGPQFIFQYYREEENGRGNFPPRFSGLQFPNYSSELNVNALELDDSALYLCASSLDRATDQPQHFGDGTRLSIL.

The rearrangement uses TRBV7-9 and TRBJ1-1, with unresolved D. Germline V gene lookup returns CDR1 SEHNR and CDR2 FQNEAQ (reference sequence). The germline V and J ends were trimmed by 5 bases and 2 bases, with 15 bases remaining between them. This CDR3 has 15 amino acids. The CDR3 protein is CASSLMSLHNTEAFF. The CDR3 DNA follows: TGTGCCAGCAGCCTAATGTCCCTTCATAACACTGAAGCTTTCTTT.

The V gene is TRBV19, the J gene TRBJ2-3; D is perhaps TRBD1 (5 bases). The V gene's germline CDR1 is LNHDA and CDR2 SQIVND (reference sequence). V was pared by 3 bases and J by 1 base, with 11 bases between. The CDR3 consists of 15 residues. The CDR3 region is CASSMTVDRTDTQYF. CDR3 DNA: TGTGCCAGTAGTATGACAGTTGATCGCACAGATACGCAGTATTTT.

The CDR3 loop is CSVVSGSLWQFF. CDR3 nucleotides: TGCAGCGTTGTTAGCGGGAGTCTTTGGCAGTTCTTC. This chain connects TRBV29-1 to TRBJ2-1, with 9 bases lining up with TRBD2. Germline CDR1 reads SQVTM; CDR2 reads ANQGSEA. V dropped 4 bases and J dropped 12; count of bases not matched to a gene: 7. The CDR3 consists of 12 residues.

In its sample, this clone was seen a few times. The CDR3 is CASSELPGATDTQYF. CDR3 bases: TGCGCCAGCAGTGAGTTGCCGGGAGCTACAGATACGCAGTATTTT. The chain carries TRBV10-1 and TRBJ2-3; a possible D gene is TRBD2 (6 bases). The CDR3 spans 15 residues. Trimming took off 1 base at V and 3 bases at J, with 11 bases between the two ends. Germline CDR1 reads WNHNN; CDR2 reads SYGVQD (reference sequence).

This clone was counted only a few times. This chain joins TRBV30 and TRBJ1-1; 7 bases match TRBD1. Germline V gene sequence: CDR1 GTSNPN, CDR2 SVGIG (reference sequence). The J segment lost 11 bases and the V segment lost 3 bases, leaving 9 bases of the junction unmatched. This CDR3 contains 12 residues. CDR3 DNA: TGTGCCTGGAGGCGGGACAGCGGGTACGCTTTCTTT. As protein: CAWRRDSGYAFF.